This T cell receptor (beta chain) was retrieved from a study of beta chain features in type 1 diabetes. After removal of 7 bases from V and 4 bases from J, the junction contained 2 bases not matched to a gene. CDR1 SQVTM and CDR2 ANQGSEA come from the germline V gene. The CDR3 is made up of 12 amino acids. This clone was seen only once. Distinct nucleotide sequences in the sample also encode this CDR3. The study reverse transcribed the entire isolated RNA, so it sequenced expressed TCRB transcripts. Using immunoSEQ multiplex PCR, the repertoire was profiled, and TCRdb retains in-frame clones only, with some absent. The table has roughly 500,000 clones, 25% to 35% seen once; the top ten hold 0.06% to 0.07%.

The sample consisted of naive CD4+ T cells from blood. This TCR was sampled from a man between 18 and 29 years old in good health. This chain connects TRBV29-1 to TRBJ2-7, with TRBD1 matching over 12 bases. CDR3 sequence: CSAGQGAYEQYF. The DNA for the CDR3 is TGCAGCGCGGGACAGGGGGCTTACGAGCAGTACTTC.